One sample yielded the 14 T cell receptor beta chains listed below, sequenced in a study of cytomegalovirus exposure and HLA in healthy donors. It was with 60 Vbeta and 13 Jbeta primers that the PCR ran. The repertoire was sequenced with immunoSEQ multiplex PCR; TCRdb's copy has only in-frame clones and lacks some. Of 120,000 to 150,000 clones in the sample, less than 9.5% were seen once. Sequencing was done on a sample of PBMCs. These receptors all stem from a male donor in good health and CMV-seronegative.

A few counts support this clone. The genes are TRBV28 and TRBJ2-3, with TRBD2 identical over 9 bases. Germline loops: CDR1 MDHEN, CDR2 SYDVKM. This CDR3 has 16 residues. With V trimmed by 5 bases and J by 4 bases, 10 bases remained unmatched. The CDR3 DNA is TGTGCCAGCAGTCCTCTTGTAGCGGGAGAAGCAGATACGCAGTATTTT. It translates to CASSPLVAGEADTQYF.

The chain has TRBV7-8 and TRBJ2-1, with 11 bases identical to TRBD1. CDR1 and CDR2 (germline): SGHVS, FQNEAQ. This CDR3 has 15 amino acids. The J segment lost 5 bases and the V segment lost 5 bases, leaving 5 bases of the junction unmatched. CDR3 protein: CASSGPGQGDNEQFF. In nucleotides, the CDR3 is TGTGCCAGCAGCGGGCCGGGACAGGGGGACAATGAGCAGTTCTTC. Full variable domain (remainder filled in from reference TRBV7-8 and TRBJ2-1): GAGVSQSPRYKVAKRGQDVALRCDPISGHVSLFWYQQALGQGPEFLTYFQNEAQLDKSGLPSDRFFAERPEGSVSTLKIQRTQQEDSAVYLCASSGPGQGDNEQFFGPGTRLTVL.

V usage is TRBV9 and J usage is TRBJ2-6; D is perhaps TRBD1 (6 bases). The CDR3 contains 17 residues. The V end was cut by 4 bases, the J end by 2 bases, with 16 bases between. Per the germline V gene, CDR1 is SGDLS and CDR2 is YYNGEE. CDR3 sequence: CASSSSLHRAGANVLTF. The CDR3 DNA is TGTGCCAGCAGCTCATCCCTCCACAGGGCTGGGGCCAACGTCCTGACTTTC.

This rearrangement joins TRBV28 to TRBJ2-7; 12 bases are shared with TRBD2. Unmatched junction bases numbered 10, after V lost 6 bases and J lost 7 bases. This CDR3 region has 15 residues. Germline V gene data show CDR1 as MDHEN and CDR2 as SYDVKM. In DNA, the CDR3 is TGTGCCAGCAGCCCCCGACTAGCGGGAGTCGGAGAGCAGTACTTC. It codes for CASSPRLAGVGEQYF.

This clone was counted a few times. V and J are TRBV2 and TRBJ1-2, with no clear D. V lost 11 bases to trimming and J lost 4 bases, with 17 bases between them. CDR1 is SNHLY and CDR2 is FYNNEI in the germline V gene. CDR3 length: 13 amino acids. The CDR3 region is CAGAPLPTYGYTF. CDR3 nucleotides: TGTGCCGGTGCTCCACTCCCCACCTATGGCTACACCTTC. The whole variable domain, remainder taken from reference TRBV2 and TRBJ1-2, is EPEVTQTPSHQVTQMGQEVILRCVPISNHLYFYWYRQILGQKVEFLVSFYNNEISEKSEIFDDQFSVERPDGSNFTLKIRSTKLEDSAMYFCAGAPLPTYGYTFGSGTRLTVV.

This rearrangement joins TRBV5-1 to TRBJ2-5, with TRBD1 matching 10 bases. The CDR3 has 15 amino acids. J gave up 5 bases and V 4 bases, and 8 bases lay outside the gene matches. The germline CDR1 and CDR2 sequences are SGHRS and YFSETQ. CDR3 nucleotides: TGCGCCAGCAGCAAACCGGGACAGGGGAGGGAGACCCAGTACTTC. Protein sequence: CASSKPGQGRETQYF.

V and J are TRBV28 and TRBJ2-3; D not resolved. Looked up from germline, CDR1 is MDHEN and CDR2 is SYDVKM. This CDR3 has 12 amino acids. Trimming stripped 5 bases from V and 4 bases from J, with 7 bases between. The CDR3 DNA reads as TGTGCCAGCAGTCGCTATCCAGATACGCAGTATTTT. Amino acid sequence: CASSRYPDTQYF. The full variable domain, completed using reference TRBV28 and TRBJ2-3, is DVKVTQSSRYLVKRTGEKVFLECVQDMDHENMFWYRQDPGLGLRLIYFSYDVKMKEKGDIPEGYSVSREKKERFSLILESASTNQTSMYLCASSRYPDTQYFGPGTRLTVL.

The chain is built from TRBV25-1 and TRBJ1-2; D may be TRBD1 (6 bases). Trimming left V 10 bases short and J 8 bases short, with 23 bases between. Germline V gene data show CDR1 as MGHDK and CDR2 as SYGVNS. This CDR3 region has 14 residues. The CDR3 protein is CATKPQGLFSGYTF. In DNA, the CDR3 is TGTGCCACTAAACCCCAGGGGCTCTTCTCCGGCTACACCTTC.

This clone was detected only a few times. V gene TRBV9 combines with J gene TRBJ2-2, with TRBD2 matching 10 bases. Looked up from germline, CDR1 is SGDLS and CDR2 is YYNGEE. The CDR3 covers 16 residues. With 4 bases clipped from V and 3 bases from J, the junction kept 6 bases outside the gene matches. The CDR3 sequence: CASSRSGRAHTGELFF. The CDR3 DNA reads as TGTGCCAGCAGCAGGAGCGGGAGGGCTCACACCGGGGAGCTGTTTTTT.

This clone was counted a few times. CDR3 loop: CASSQDRDTQYF. For the CDR3, the DNA is TGTGCCAGCAGCCAAGATCGGGATACGCAGTATTTT. The rearrangement uses TRBV4-2 and TRBJ2-3; no clear D. The CDR3 loop spans 12 amino acids. With 0 bases removed from V and 6 bases from J, the gap between germline ends came to 4 bases. Germline V gene data show CDR1 as LGHNA and CDR2 as YNFKEQ.

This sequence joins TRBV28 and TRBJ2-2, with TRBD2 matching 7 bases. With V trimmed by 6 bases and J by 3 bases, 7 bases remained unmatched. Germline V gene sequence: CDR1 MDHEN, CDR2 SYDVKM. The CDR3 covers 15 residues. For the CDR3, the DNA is TGTGCCAGCAGGCCCTCACGGGAGGACACCGGGGAGCTGTTTTTT. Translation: CASRPSREDTGELFF. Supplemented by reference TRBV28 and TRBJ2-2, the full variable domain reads DVKVTQSSRYLVKRTGEKVFLECVQDMDHENMFWYRQDPGLGLRLIYFSYDVKMKEKGDIPEGYSVSREKKERFSLILESASTNQTSMYLCASRPSREDTGELFFGEGSRLTVL.

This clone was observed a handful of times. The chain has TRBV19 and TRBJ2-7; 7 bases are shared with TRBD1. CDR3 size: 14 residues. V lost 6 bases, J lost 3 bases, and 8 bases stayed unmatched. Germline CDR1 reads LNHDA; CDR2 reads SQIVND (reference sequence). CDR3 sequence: CASSPGTARYEQYF. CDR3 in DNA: TGTGCCAGTAGCCCCGGGACAGCACGCTACGAGCAGTACTTC.

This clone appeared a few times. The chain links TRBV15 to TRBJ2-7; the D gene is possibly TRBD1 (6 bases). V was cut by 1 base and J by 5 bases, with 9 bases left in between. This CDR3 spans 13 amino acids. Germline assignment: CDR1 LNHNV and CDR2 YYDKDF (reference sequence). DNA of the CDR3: TGTGCCACCAGCAGAGGCAGGGGAGACGAGCAGTACTTC. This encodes CATSRGRGDEQYF.

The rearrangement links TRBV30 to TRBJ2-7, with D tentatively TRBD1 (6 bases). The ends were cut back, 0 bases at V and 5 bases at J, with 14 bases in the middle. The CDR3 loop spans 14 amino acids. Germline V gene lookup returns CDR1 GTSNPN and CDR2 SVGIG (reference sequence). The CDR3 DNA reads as TGTGCCTGGAGTGTAGGGACAATGACCGACGAGCAGTACTTC. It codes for CAWSVGTMTDEQYF.